Each of the 27 T cell receptor beta chains below was sequenced from the same sample in a study of blood T cells in healthy people across ages. The second PCR ran about 6 to 11 cycles with a sample-barcoded 5' primer and J-beta primers. Using its own MiXCR run on the 5' RACE reads, TCRdb lists one record per CDR3 protein. The sample records some 1.1 million distinct CDR3 sequences, around two fifths being singletons. Sequencing input: blood. The receptors come from a young man in good health.

The J gene is TRBJ2-1, the V gene TRBV6-1, with D possibly being TRBD2 (5 bases). With the DNA end fitting TRBJ2-7 better, the J assignment may be wrong. The CDR3 runs 15 residues. Germline lookup yields CDR1 MNHNS and CDR2 SASEGT. The CDR3 reads CASSEGAVSYNEQYF. CDR3 nucleotide sequence: TGTGCCAGCAGTGAAGGAGCGGTCTCCTACAATGAGCAGTACTTC.

The chain has TRBV2 and TRBJ1-2; 8 positions match TRBD1. V lost 7 bases, J lost 6 bases, and 7 bases stayed unmatched. The CDR3 runs to 13 residues. Germline-derived CDR1 and CDR2 are SNHLY and FYNNEI. The CDR3 is CASTRQGANGYTF. DNA for the CDR3: TGTGCCAGCACGAGGCAGGGGGCTAATGGCTACACCTTC.

The V call is TRBV2, the J call TRBJ2-5; TRBD1 might be the D (6 bases). V was shortened by 2 bases and J by 7 bases, with 20 bases between the two germline ends. Germline V gene data show CDR1 as SNHLY and CDR2 as FYNNEI. The CDR3 length is 16 residues. This CDR3 reads CASSERWEIIRGTQYF. CDR3 coding DNA: TGTGCCAGCAGTGAACGGTGGGAGATCATCAGGGGGACCCAGTACTTC.

There are a few counts of this clonotype. The V call is TRBV2, the J call TRBJ1-4, with 9 bases identical to TRBD1. The CDR3 runs 17 residues. Germline trimming cut 6 bases from V and 2 bases from J; bases unmatched to any gene: 10. Germline V lookup: CDR1 SNHLY, CDR2 FYNNEI. Here the CDR3 reads CASSRDRVVATNEKLFF. The CDR3 nucleotides are TGTGCCAGCAGCCGGGACAGGGTCGTCGCGACTAATGAAAAACTGTTTTTT. The variable domain in full, completed from reference TRBV2 and TRBJ1-4, reads EPEVTQTPSHQVTQMGQEVILRCVPISNHLYFYWYRQILGQKVEFLVSFYNNEISEKSEIFDDQFSVERPDGSNFTLKIRSTKLEDSAMYFCASSRDRVVATNEKLFFGSGTQLSVL.

The chain employs TRBV4-3 and TRBJ2-5, with D unclear. The J call could be wrong; TRBJ2-1 is a better fit for the DNA end. The CDR3 is made up of 13 amino acids. Germline V CDR1 and CDR2: LGHNA, YSLEER. The CDR3 sequence: CASSQETEETQFF. CDR3 in DNA: TGCGCCAGCAGCCAAGAAACAGAAGAGACCCAGTTCTTC.

Concerning this clonotype itself: Since a much larger clone is just one base distant, this may be a read error. This chain connects TRBV10-3 to TRBJ1-5; tentative D call: TRBD1 (6 bases). The length of the CDR3 is 13 residues. In germline, CDR1 is ENHRY, CDR2 SYGVKD. CDR3 in amino acids: CAVSDSRDTLQHF. CDR3 bases: TGTGCCGTCAGTGATAGCCGGGACACCCTACAGCATTTT.

J is TRBJ2-6 and V is TRBV11-3; the D is unclear. CDR1 and CDR2 (germline): SGHNT, YENEEA. Trimming took 5 bases from V and 0 from J, leaving 14 bases between them. The CDR3 runs 17 residues. CDR3 nucleotides: TGTGCCAGCAGCCCCGCCGGACCTTACTCTGGGGCCAACGTCCTGACTTTC. This sequence encodes CASSPAGPYSGANVLTF.

This chain links TRBV14 with TRBJ2-1; TRBD2 is a possible D gene (6 bases). V was shortened by 7 bases and J by 3 bases, with 19 bases between the two germline ends. The V gene's germline CDR1 is SGHDN and CDR2 FVKESK. The CDR3 spans 16 residues. CDR3 sequence: CASTHGGGGDYNEQFF. The CDR3 coding sequence is TGTGCCAGCACTCACGGAGGAGGCGGGGACTACAATGAGCAGTTCTTC.

This chain joins TRBV7-3 and TRBJ2-3; 10 nucleotides line up with TRBD2. Trimming took 8 bases from V and 5 from J; bases not matched to a gene: 7. The CDR3 runs to 14 residues. Germline V gene lookup returns CDR1 SGHTA and CDR2 FQGTGA. CDR3 coding DNA: TGTGCCAGCCAGCTAGCGGGGGTGGAAGATACGCAGTATTTT. Encoded protein: CASQLAGVEDTQYF.

The gene calls are TRBV7-2 and TRBJ1-2, with a weak D call TRBD1 (5 bases). The CDR3 is 16 amino acids. V lost 6 bases and J lost 4, with 21 bases in between. Germline CDR1 SGHTA, CDR2 FQGNSA. Here the CDR3 reads CASSQFYGTALYGYTF. In DNA form, the CDR3 reads TGTGCCAGCAGTCAATTCTACGGGACCGCCCTCTATGGCTACACCTTC.

The rearrangement joins TRBV27 to TRBJ2-4, with TRBD1 as a possible D gene (5 bases). The tail of the sequence fits TRBJ2-7 better, so the J call may be wrong. Per the germline V gene, CDR1 is MNHEY and CDR2 is SMNVEV (reference sequence). The CDR3 is made up of 13 amino acids. In nucleotides, the CDR3 is TGTGCCAGCAGTTTATATTCAGGGTACGAGCAGTACTTC. Amino acid sequence: CASSLYSGYEQYF.

This chain uses TRBV5-5 with TRBJ1-5; D might be TRBD1 (6 bases). Between the trimmed V and J ends, which lost 4 bases and 3 bases, there was a span of 17 bases. In germline, CDR1 is SGHKS, CDR2 YYEKEE (reference sequence). The CDR3 has 16 amino acids. The CDR3 loop is CASSPTHRGPNQPQHF. The CDR3 nucleotides read TGTGCCAGCAGCCCAACTCACCGGGGGCCCAATCAGCCCCAGCATTTT.

The chain has TRBV12-3 or TRBV12-4 and TRBJ1-1; a possible D gene is TRBD1 (5 bases). This CDR3 is 12 amino acids long. Trimming removed 0 bases at V and 11 bases at J, with 10 bases between. The CDR3 coding sequence is TGTGCCAGCAGTTTAGCTATCCACAGGGCTTTCTTT. This sequence encodes CASSLAIHRAFF.

The chain carries TRBV2 and TRBJ1-4, with unresolved D. V was trimmed by 0 bases and J by 5 bases, leaving 13 bases between them. The CDR3 sequence is 16 residues long. Germline V gene data show CDR1 as SNHLY and CDR2 as FYNNEI. CDR3 nucleotide sequence: TGTGCCAGCAGTGAAGCGCTTCAGGCAGTCAATGAAAAACTGTTTTTT. The encoded protein is CASSEALQAVNEKLFF.

The chain has TRBV10-3 and TRBJ2-3; 7 nucleotides line up with TRBD2. The CDR3 length is 15 residues. The V and J ends lost 10 bases and 0 bases, in that order; junction bases with no gene match: 10. The germline gives CDR1 ENHRY, CDR2 SYGVKD. CDR3 nucleotides: TGTGCCAGCGACCCCGGGGGGTCTAGCACAGATACGCAGTATTTT. The encoded protein is CASDPGGSSTDTQYF.

This clonotype was counted between two and nine times. The V gene is TRBV6-2 or TRBV6-3, the J gene TRBJ2-4, with D hard to call. CDR1 and CDR2 from the germline V gene are MNHEY and SVGEGT. The CDR3 covers 11 residues. V was cut by 2 bases and J by 13 bases, with 9 bases left in between. The CDR3 loop is CASSYPDEQYF. DNA for the CDR3: TGTGCCAGCAGTTACCCGGATGAGCAGTACTTC.

This clonotype was seen only once. The chain combines TRBV10-3 with TRBJ1-5; D is unclear. The V end was cut by 10 bases, the J end by 5 bases, with 18 bases between. CDR1 is ENHRY, CDR2 SYGVKD, per germline. This CDR3 is 14 amino acids long. This CDR3 reads CATQQAALHQPQHF. The CDR3 bases are TGTGCCACCCAGCAGGCAGCCCTTCATCAGCCCCAGCATTTT.

This chain connects TRBV3-1 to TRBJ2-1; D not certain. The J call may be faulty, since TRBJ2-7 better matches the DNA end. CDR1 and CDR2 from the germline V gene are LGHDT and YNNKEL (reference sequence). The CDR3 length is 14 residues. The CDR3 region has the DNA TGTGCCAGCTCTCAGGACGTCTCCTACAATGAGCAGTACTTC. Amino acids: CASSQDVSYNEQYF.

The rearrangement uses TRBV6-2 or TRBV6-3 and TRBJ2-7; D possibly corresponds to TRBD2 (6 bases). The CDR3 spans 15 residues. Germline values: CDR1 MNHEY, CDR2 SVGEGT. V was cut by 1 base and J by 0 bases, with 10 bases left in between. CDR3 loop: CASSYLASDSYEQYF. In nucleotides, the CDR3 is TGTGCCAGCAGTTACTTGGCTAGCGACTCCTACGAGCAGTACTTC.

With regard to this clonotype: A much larger clone sits a single nucleotide away, making a read error possible. The genes are TRBV20-1 and TRBJ2-1; 7 bases are shared with TRBD1. Per the germline V gene, CDR1 is DFQATT and CDR2 is SNEGSKA (reference sequence). This CDR3 has 12 residues. The DNA for the CDR3 is TGCAGGGGACCAATACAGGGGAATGAGCAGTTCTTC. This translates into CRGPIQGNEQFF.

This clonotype has a count of ten or more. This rearrangement joins TRBV6-6 to TRBJ2-7, with D possibly TRBD1 on 6 matching bases. Germline values: CDR1 MNHNY, CDR2 SVGAGI (reference sequence). This CDR3 contains 13 residues. V was cut by 6 bases and J by 4 bases, with 13 bases left in between. The CDR3 DNA sequence: TGTGCCAGCAGCCCTGGACAGCTATACGAGCAGTACTTC. This gives the protein CASSPGQLYEQYF.

Points on this clonotype: A read error may explain this, as a much larger clone is one base away. This chain connects TRBV14 to TRBJ2-4; D gene ambiguous. The J call may be mistaken, given a closer DNA end match to TRBJ2-5. In germline, CDR1 is SGHDN, CDR2 FVKESK. CDR3 length: 13 amino acids. The CDR3 bases are TGTACCAGCAGCCAAGGACACCAAGAGACCCAGTACTTC. Translation gives CTSSQGHQETQYF.

CDR3 sequence (DNA): TGCAGTGCTAGGGAACAGGGATCCTGGGAGACCCAGTACTTC. Translated, it gives CSAREQGSWETQYF. The chain couples TRBV20-1 to TRBJ2-5, with D perhaps TRBD1 (6 bases). V lost 3 bases to trimming and J lost 5 bases, with 16 bases between them. Germline-derived CDR1 and CDR2 are DFQATT and SNEGSKA (reference sequence). This CDR3 contains 14 residues.

This clonotype was counted only a few times. This rearrangement joins TRBV9 to TRBJ2-1; no clear D. V gave up 0 bases and J gave up 4 bases, with 8 bases separating them. The germline V gene encodes CDR1 SGDLS and CDR2 YYNGEE. The CDR3 is 14 residues long. CDR3 in DNA: TGTGCCAGCAGCGTAGCCGACTGGTACAATGAGCAGTTCTTC. As protein: CASSVADWYNEQFF.

This clonotype was detected a few times. The chain recombines TRBV7-9 with TRBJ1-1; D is possibly TRBD1 (6 bases). This CDR3 is built from 16 residues. Germline assignment: CDR1 SEHNR and CDR2 FQNEAQ (reference sequence). V shed 7 bases and J shed 1 base, with 19 bases lying between them. CDR3 sequence: CASITITGIRNTEAFF. CDR3 sequence (DNA): TGTGCCAGCATCACAATAACAGGGATTCGGAACACTGAAGCTTTCTTT. The entire variable domain, with the rest obtained from reference TRBV7-9 and TRBJ1-1, is as follows: DTGVSQNPRHKITKRGQNVTFRCDPISEHNRLYWYRQTLGQGPEFLTYFQNEAQLEKSRLLSDRFSAERPKGSFSTLEIQRTEQGDSAMYLCASITITGIRNTEAFFGQGTRLTVV.

This clonotype was counted only a few times. This sequence joins TRBV11-2 and TRBJ1-4, with TRBD1 matching over 8 bases. The CDR3 runs 18 residues. From germline, CDR1 is SGHAT and CDR2 FQNNGV. V dropped 5 bases and J dropped 3; count of bases not matched to a gene: 14. The DNA for the CDR3 is TGTGCCAGCAGCCGAGGACAGGGCTTGATCGTGGCTAATGAAAAACTGTTTTTT. Translated, it gives CASSRGQGLIVANEKLFF.

This clonotype was recorded at least ten times. The rearrangement joins TRBV6-6 to TRBJ2-1, with 7 nucleotides matching TRBD2. The end of the DNA aligns better with TRBJ2-7, so the J call may be wrong. The CDR3 spans 16 residues. CDR1 MNHNY and CDR2 SVGAGI come from the germline V gene (reference sequence). CDR3 in amino acids: CASSGSGGGSGNEQYF. DNA of the CDR3: TGTGCCAGCAGTGGCTCGGGGGGAGGTTCGGGCAATGAGCAGTACTTC.